This T cell receptor (beta chain) was profiled in a study of OX40 agonist ivuxolimab in advanced cancers. Study-wide background: Past anti-PD-1, anti-PD-L1 or anti-CTLA-4 therapy was accepted, and roughly 38% had received some.

A word on this clone: Its specificity is not known.

CDR1 MNHEY and CDR2 SMNVEV come from the germline V gene (reference sequence). The CDR3 totals 17 residues. Trimming stripped 0 bases from V and 0 bases from J, with 9 bases between. Researchers took blood at baseline, on cycle 4 day 1, and on cycle 7 day 1. The study, taken as a whole, reports: The study found among the lowest clonal expansion in partial responders at 0.1-3.0 mg/kg.

Libraries were prepared by immunoSEQ multiplex PCR; TCRdb keeps only in-frame clonotypes and omits some of them. The sample carries fewer than 120,000 clones, more than 70% recorded once. The V call is TRBV27, the J call TRBJ1-6; D unresolved. Sequenced material: CD4+ or CD8+ T cells sorted from blood, taken in a trial of the OX40 agonist ivuxolimab. This sequence was found in an adult with an advanced solid tumor such as melanoma, head and neck, liver or kidney cancer. This chain's CDR3 is CASSLSWKSSYNSPLHF. The CDR3 bases are TGTGCCAGCAGTTTATCGTGGAAGAGCTCCTATAATTCACCCCTCCACTTT.